A single sample gave rise to the 22 T cell receptor beta chains below, sequenced in a study of blood T cell repertoires in COVID-19. Profiling relied on immunoSEQ multiplex PCR, and the TCRdb table lists in-frame clones only, not all of them. The table lists roughly 230,000 clones, approximately 80% of them singletons. What was sequenced was peripheral blood. The source is a woman in her forties or fifties with acute or convalescent COVID-19.

Only a few counts were recorded for this clone. This chain uses TRBV12-3 or TRBV12-4 with TRBJ2-5; no reliable D call. The CDR3 is 12 residues long. Trimming took off 5 bases at V and 2 bases at J, with 6 bases between the two ends. CDR3 loop: CASSELQETQYF. DNA of the CDR3: TGTGCCAGCAGTGAGCTGCAAGAGACCCAGTACTTC.

As DNA, the CDR3 is TGTGCCAGCAGTTTGACAGGGGGCCTTAGCACAGATACGCAGTATTTT. The encoded protein is CASSLTGGLSTDTQYF. The gene calls are TRBV6-2 or TRBV6-3 and TRBJ2-3; 10 positions match TRBD1. V shed 4 bases and J 0 bases; nucleotides not matched to a gene: 4. The CDR3 runs 16 residues. Germline CDR1 reads MNHEY; CDR2 reads SVGEGT.

This clone showed up just once. J is TRBJ2-3 and V is TRBV28; 9 bases agree with TRBD1. The germline V gene encodes CDR1 MDHEN and CDR2 SYDVKM. V was clipped by 8 bases and J by 5 bases; unmatched bases: 5. The CDR3 extends over 13 amino acids. The CDR3 nucleotides are TGTGCCAGCGGGGACAGGGTGAAAGATACGCAGTATTTT. It encodes CASGDRVKDTQYF.

This sequence joins TRBV3-1 (or the pseudogene TRBV3-2) and TRBJ1-1; D call uncertain. CDR1 and CDR2 from the germline V gene are LGHDT and YNNKEL (reference sequence). Trimming took 3 bases from V and 2 from J, leaving 4 bases between them. The CDR3 is 12 amino acids. The CDR3 protein is CASSQANTEAFF. The CDR3 DNA reads TGTGCCAGCAGCCAGGCCAACACTGAAGCTTTCTTT.

The chain couples TRBV5-1 to TRBJ2-2, with D possibly TRBD1 on 6 matching bases. Germline V CDR1 and CDR2: SGHRS, YFSETQ. Trimming stripped 2 bases from V and 4 bases from J, with 12 bases between. CDR3 length: 15 amino acids. Here the CDR3 reads CASSLGGASTGELFF. CDR3 nucleotides: TGCGCCAGCAGCTTAGGGGGAGCCAGCACCGGGGAGCTGTTTTTT.

This clone was detected a few times. The gene calls are TRBV9 and TRBJ1-3; no firm D call. With 1 base removed from V and 0 bases from J, the gap between germline ends came to 8 bases. Germline-derived CDR1 and CDR2 are SGDLS and YYNGEE. The CDR3 is 15 residues long. The CDR3 nucleotides read TGTGCCAGCAGCGTAAACGGGATCTCTGGAAACACCATATATTTT. Protein sequence: CASSVNGISGNTIYF.

The chain combines TRBV4-3 with TRBJ1-2; D is unclear. Trimming cost V 0 bases and J 3 bases, with 14 bases left between them. Per the germline V gene, CDR1 is LGHNA and CDR2 is YSLEER. This CDR3 has 16 amino acids. CDR3 coding DNA: TGCGCCAGCAGCCAAGATATGAGAGGGCCCCACTATGGCTACACCTTC. Its protein is CASSQDMRGPHYGYTF.

This rearrangement joins TRBV9 to TRBJ1-3; D perhaps matches TRBD1 (5 bases). Germline CDR1 is SGDLS and CDR2 is YYNGEE. The CDR3 covers 13 residues. Trimming left V 4 bases short and J 0 bases short, with 5 bases between. CDR3 sequence reads: CASSRGSGNTIYF. CDR3 DNA sequence: TGTGCCAGCAGCAGGGGCTCTGGAAACACCATATATTTT.

The V and J genes are TRBV3-1 (or the pseudogene TRBV3-2) and TRBJ1-3; 7 positions agree with TRBD1. CDR1 and CDR2 from the germline V gene are LGHDT and YNNKEL (reference sequence). This CDR3 is 15 amino acids long. With V trimmed by 4 bases and J by 0 bases, 3 bases remained unmatched. The CDR3 sequence: CASSPDRISGNTIYF. The CDR3 nucleotides read TGTGCCAGCAGCCCGGACAGGATCTCTGGAAACACCATATATTTT.

The chain combines TRBV29-1 with TRBJ2-5; TRBD2 aligns across 10 bases. The CDR3 contains 15 residues. V lost 0 bases to trimming and J lost 5 bases; unmatched junction nucleotides: 6. Germline V gene lookup returns CDR1 SQVTM and CDR2 ANQGSEA. CDR3 sequence (DNA): TGCAGCGTTGAAGACAGCGGGAGGGCCTGGGAGACCCAGTACTTC. It specifies CSVEDSGRAWETQYF.

The gene calls are TRBV19 and TRBJ2-1; TRBD2 matches 11 bases. The CDR3 runs 15 residues. V was clipped by 5 bases and J by 4 bases; unmatched bases: 4. Germline V CDR1 and CDR2: LNHDA, SQIVND (reference sequence). CDR3 nucleotide sequence: TGTGCCAGTAGTCCAATAGCGGGAGGGTACAATGAGCAGTTCTTC. Its translation: CASSPIAGGYNEQFF.

The table lists this clone with a count of one. V gene TRBV27 combines with J gene TRBJ2-7, with D possibly matching TRBD1 (5 bases). This CDR3 has 12 amino acids. From germline, CDR1 is MNHEY and CDR2 SMNVEV (reference sequence). Deletions cut 2 bases from V and 6 bases from J, with 8 bases between. The CDR3 here is CASSLQGGEQYF. The CDR3 DNA is TGTGCCAGCAGTTTACAGGGTGGCGAGCAGTACTTC.

V is TRBV6-5 and J is TRBJ1-5, with TRBD1 matching 10 bases. Germline CDR1 is MNHEY and CDR2 is SVGAGI. The CDR3 sequence is 13 residues long. The V segment lost 6 bases and the J segment 6 bases; nucleotides outside the gene matches: 2. The CDR3 spells CASRGTGAQPQHF. The CDR3 DNA follows: TGTGCCAGCAGGGGGACAGGGGCTCAGCCCCAGCATTTT.

This sequence joins TRBV19 and TRBJ2-7, with D maybe TRBD1 (5 bases). V lost 2 bases and J 3 bases, leaving 5 bases between the germline ends. CDR3 length: 12 residues. Germline assignment: CDR1 LNHDA and CDR2 SQIVND (reference sequence). Written as DNA, the CDR3 is TGTGCCAGTAGTATACAGGGCTACGAGCAGTACTTC. Protein: CASSIQGYEQYF.

The chain recombines TRBV19 with TRBJ1-2; D not certain. Germline V lookup: CDR1 LNHDA, CDR2 SQIVND (reference sequence). The V end was cut by 4 bases, the J end by 3 bases, with 15 bases between. This CDR3 has 15 residues. CDR3 nucleotides: TGTGCCAGTAGTAAGGAGGGCTATTCTGACTATGGCTACACCTTC. This codes for CASSKEGYSDYGYTF.

The rearrangement joins TRBV11-2 to TRBJ2-3; TRBD2 aligns across 14 bases. Per germline, CDR1 SGHAT and CDR2 FQNNGV. V dropped 3 bases and J dropped 5; count of bases not matched to a gene: 13. The CDR3 sequence is 19 residues long. This CDR3 is CASSFPTSGRARFQDTQYF. The CDR3 region has the DNA TGTGCCAGCAGCTTCCCGACTAGCGGGAGGGCCCGGTTCCAAGATACGCAGTATTTT.

There are a few counts of this clone. This sample includes further DNA sequences coding for the same CDR3. This sequence joins TRBV5-1 and TRBJ2-3, with 7 positions matching TRBD2. CDR1 and CDR2 from the germline V gene are SGHRS and YFSETQ. With V trimmed by 0 bases and J by 4 bases, 5 bases remained unmatched. This CDR3 has 15 residues. The CDR3 here is CASSLVGRGPDTQYF. CDR3 coding DNA: TGCGCCAGCAGCTTGGTAGGGAGGGGCCCAGATACGCAGTATTTT.

This chain links TRBV27 with TRBJ2-1, with TRBD2 matching over 7 bases. The CDR3 is 18 amino acids. Germline CDR1 is MNHEY and CDR2 is SMNVEV (reference sequence). The V gene end was trimmed by 6 bases and the J gene end by 0 bases; junction bases not matched to a gene: 14. The CDR3: CASSLTPGLRLSYNEQFF. DNA of the CDR3: TGTGCCAGCAGCCTAACACCGGGACTAAGACTCTCCTACAATGAGCAGTTCTTC.

This clone was recorded only once. This chain connects TRBV19 to TRBJ2-1; 8 bases align to TRBD1. Per germline, CDR1 LNHDA and CDR2 SQIVND (reference sequence). The CDR3 is 15 residues long. With V trimmed by 6 bases and J by 1 base, 5 bases remained unmatched. The CDR3 sequence is CASRQGEKSYNEQFF. CDR3 nucleotides: TGTGCCAGTAGACAGGGGGAAAAGTCCTACAATGAGCAGTTCTTC.

The genes are TRBV4-3 and TRBJ1-2; no clear D. The V gene lost 0 bases and the J gene lost 0 bases, with 8 bases spanning the gap. CDR1 LGHNA and CDR2 YSLEER come from the germline V gene. This CDR3 has 15 amino acids. As DNA, the CDR3 is TGCGCCAGCAGCCAAGACACTGCCCCTAACTATGGCTACACCTTC. This codes for CASSQDTAPNYGYTF.

V is TRBV4-2 and J is TRBJ2-2, with TRBD1 matching over 7 bases. The CDR3 contains 16 residues. J gave up 6 bases and V 0 bases, and 7 bases lay outside the gene matches. CDR1 and CDR2 (germline): LGHNA, YNFKEQ. In DNA, the CDR3 is TGTGCCAGCAGCCAAGATCCAGGGGGTGGTTCCGGGGAGCTGTTTTTT. It yields the protein CASSQDPGGGSGELFF.

This clone was seen a few times. CDR3 coding DNA: TGCGCCAGCAGCTGGAGGGGACAGGAAAATTCACCCCTCCACTTT. Translated: CASSWRGQENSPLHF. The chain uses TRBV5-1 and TRBJ1-6; 8 bases align to TRBD1. CDR3 length: 15 residues. Trimming took 3 bases from V and 7 from J; bases not matched to a gene: 6. Per the germline V gene, CDR1 is SGHRS and CDR2 is YFSETQ.